A selection of T cell receptor beta chains follows, all from one sample in a study of CD8+ T cells in alopecia areata. This table comes from immunoSEQ multiplex PCR, and its TCRdb copy is limited to in-frame clones, with some not included. In the table there are about 180,000 clones, roughly 50% of which are singletons. The sample here was CD8+ T cells sorted from blood, taken at week 24, from a patient treated with tofacitinib. All receptors derive from a human donor with alopecia areata. The CDR3 runs from the conserved cysteine through the conserved F or W.

j_call v_call cdr3_aa
TRBJ2-7 TRBV5-1 CASSSSYEQYF
TRBJ2-3 TRBV7-3 CASSLDLTDTQYF
TRBJ2-5 TRBV29-1 CSGRQGEETQYF
TRBJ2-7 TRBV27 CASSSTSSGIYEQYF
TRBJ2-5 TRBV2 CASSARGFEQETQYF
TRBJ1-1 TRBV9 CASSVEGDGEAFF
TRBJ1-6 TRBV27 CASSHPGTANSPLHF
TRBJ1-1 TRBV29-1 CSVVAGNTEAFF
TRBJ1-2 TRBV20-1 CSALFYFGYTF
TRBJ2-7 TRBV27 CASSFQGHYEQYF
TRBJ2-7 TRBV5-1 CASSPGTGTYEQYF
TRBJ1-1 TRBV14 CASSQERWERAEAFF
TRBJ2-7 TRBV27 CASSPTSGGNYEQYF
TRBJ1-2 TRBV29-1 CSVAGTGGHYGYTF
TRBJ2-3 TRBV4-3 CASSQEDRGTDTQYF
TRBJ1-1 TRBV5-6 CASSLLMDEMNTEAFF
TRBJ2-3 TRBV29-1 CSSRQGDTDTQYF
TRBJ2-3 TRBV7-9 CASSLSDTQYF
TRBJ1-2 TRBV29-1 CSVTGLAGGYTF
TRBJ2-1 TRBV4-1 CASSQTSGPYNEQFF
TRBJ2-4 TRBV4-3 CASSQDKQDYIQYF
TRBJ1-1 TRBV5-1 CASSLTTGRVGEAFF
TRBJ1-1 TRBV27 CASSRKGTAGITEAFF
TRBJ1-5 TRBV27 CASRTGSWDQPQHF
TRBJ2-3 TRBV29-1 CSVVSLGFTDTQYF
TRBJ1-1 TRBV30 CAWDPGQGANTEAFF
TRBJ2-1 TRBV29-1 CSAERGRANEQFF
TRBJ1-5 TRBV19 CASSFTGGQPQHF
TRBJ2-1 TRBV29-1 CSALRENEQFF
TRBJ2-3 TRBV29-1 CSVLGGTDTQYF
TRBJ1-1 TRBV19 CASLGTANTEAFF
TRBJ1-1 TRBV5-1 CANIQGPNTEAFF
TRBJ2-7 TRBV30 CAWSFFATGAYEQYF
TRBJ2-3 TRBV6-5 CASSQRPTGADTQYF
TRBJ2-2 TRBV19 CASSIGRSNTGELFF
TRBJ1-5 TRBV5-6 CASSLTTWGGDQPQHF
TRBJ2-1 TRBV29-1 CSPTGSNNEQFF
TRBJ2-2 TRBV23-1 CASSRRDRIKGPGELFF
TRBJ1-6 TRBV16 CASSRGSPLHF
TRBJ2-7 TRBV7-2 CASSLGQGDYEQYF
TRBJ2-1 TRBV19 CASSISGGAYNEQFF
TRBJ2-7 TRBV29-1 CSVGTGLGEQYF
TRBJ1-1 TRBV19 CASWGQGRTEAFF
TRBJ2-3 TRBV9 CASNSGGTDTQYF
TRBJ2-7 TRBV4-3 CASSQDRGPNEQYF
TRBJ1-2 TRBV29-1 CSVERENYGYTF
TRBJ2-7 TRBV27 CASSSPSYEQYF
TRBJ2-7 TRBV4-3 CASSQEGPGSFYEQYF
TRBJ2-7 TRBV5-6 CASSSRVSGGAEEQYF
TRBJ1-2 TRBV4-3 CASSQALVGASRGYTF